This T cell receptor beta chain was recorded in a study of blood T cell repertoires in COVID-19 (TCRdb year 2020). Regarding the study in general: The collaborator samples originated in the United States, Italy and Spain and spanned the acute and convalescent phases of COVID-19. The samples were drawn from two sources: the first 160 participants of the ongoing ImmuneRACE study, and 1,000 to 1,500 subjects contributed by 6 global collaborators. Deeply sampled blood TCRbeta repertoires from subjects exposed to, actively infected with, or recovered from COVID-19 were included in the dataset. Sample metadata almost always included a de-identified subject ID, COVID-19 status, age in years and sex. Where available, HLA class I and class II types were taken from metadata supplied by the sample provider and were not determined by assay-based typing. The material from the prospective study consisted of cDNA or gDNA derived from T cells, B-cell-depleted T cells, or PBMCs. A freely available public database, intended as a resource for researchers studying the immune response to SARS-CoV-2, is where the repertoires were released. What the research found in general, with its limitations: The amount of clinical and demographic metadata varied by source and participant and was provided uncurated.

Taken from the germline V gene, the CDR1 and CDR2 loops are SGHRS and YFSETQ. A distance of 11 bases separates the germline ends of V and J, which lose 4 bases and 7 bases respectively. There are 13 amino acids in the CDR3, from cysteine to phenylalanine inclusive. Only the CDR3 region is kept as DNA, spanning 39 bases read in frame from base 1. The table lists this clone with a few counts. Its antigen target is currently unknown. Within one base of it there is no much larger clone, and no base qualities were kept. Participants in the prospective study were enrolled through a virtual design, were aged 18 to 89 years, and lived in 24 United States geographic areas. Cohort assignment in the prospective study relied on participant-reported clinical history from a screening survey and a study questionnaire. For ImmuneRACE Cohort 3, a participant was defined as recovered based on two consecutive negative NP/OP PCR tests, clearance by a healthcare professional, or resolution of symptoms. In the prospective study, whole blood, serum and a nasopharyngeal or oropharyngeal swab were collected from each participant by mobile phlebotomists. Additional blood draws and questionnaires over an approximately two-month period could optionally be provided by prospective study participants. Blood samples from the prospective study were shipped frozen or at room temperature prior to DNA extraction.

TCRbeta CDR3 regions were amplified from genomic DNA by means of the immunoSEQ Assay, a bias-controlled multiplex PCR. In the authors' own workflow: The number of nucleated cells in each sample was estimated by amplification of reference gene primers within the assay. To quantify the absolute abundance of each unique TCRbeta CDR3 rearrangement, sequence reads were collapsed and filtered. Productive Simpson clonality was computed per sample as the square root of Simpson's diversity index over productive rearrangements. This immuneACCESS table, as held by TCRdb, lists in-frame sequences with V and J called but not all clones. Of the missing ones, under half trace to an unresolved V gene in checked studies; the others have no known cause. V and J calls and clone size are given by that table; D and trimming were obtained from the DNA. For this sample the table gives some 110,000 clones, of which around 84% were detected only once. In total, the top ten clones hold over 3% of the sample.

The chain was built from TRBV5-1 and TRBJ2-2; the D gene remains uncertain. The sample taken for sequencing was PBMCs or T cells enriched from blood (not recorded which). This TCR came from a woman between 25 and 40 years old who had recovered from COVID-19. The nucleotide sequence is TGCGCCAGCAGCACTATAGGTAGCGGGGAGCTGTTTTTT. This yields the protein CASSTIGSGELFF.